This TCR beta chain came from a study of CXCR3-negative and CXCR3-positive naive CD8 T cells. A word on this clonotype: Its antigen is unknown.

By phenotype, naive CD8+ T cells were CD45RO-CCR7+CD27+CD95-. The TRB cDNA libraries were prepared by 5' RACE with UMI labels. TCRdb reprocessed the 5' RACE reads and stores each CDR3 protein as one record, lacking DNA. The sample holds 150,000 to 180,000 distinct CDR3 sequences. There are 19 residues in the CDR3. Germline V gene lookup returns CDR1 LNHNV and CDR2 YYDKDF (reference sequence). Findings of the study overall: A higher hydrophobicity marked the TRB CDR3s of CXCR3-positive naive cells versus CXCR3-negative naive cells.

Input material: naive CXCR3+ CD8+ T cells from blood. Subset defined: CD45RO-CCR7+CD27+CD95- naive CD8+ T cells expressing CXCR3 (TNR3+). The TCR was taken from a human donor in good health. Some clones in this sample may be carry-over from other donors' samples. The chain links TRBV15 to TRBJ2-3; the TRBD1 assignment by TCRdb is unverifiable without DNA. CDR3 residues: CATSSTVPLGQAGIDTQYF.